Listed below are T cell receptor beta chains from one sample, sequenced in a study of lymphopenia after photon versus proton radiotherapy. The repertoire was sequenced with immunoSEQ multiplex PCR; TCRdb's copy has only in-frame clones and lacks some. The table has tens of thousands of clones, roughly 80% seen once. The sample here was peripheral blood, taken from a patient treated with proton-based radiotherapy. These receptors were collected from a man in his sixties with pancreatic cancer. Each CDR3 is given with its conserved first and last residue. D genes are given only for firm matches. The size of a clone is reported for some rows only, either as once, few or many, or as a class for expanded clones.

clone size	D gene	V gene	J gene	CDR3 length	CDR3 DNA	CDR3 protein
-	-	TRBV27	TRBJ2-2	13	TGTGCCAGCAGTAGATCGAACACCGGGGAGCTGTTTTTT	CASSRSNTGELFF
-	-	TRBV4-2	TRBJ1-3	15	TGTGCCAGCAGCCAAGATGGAAGCTCTGGAAACACCATATATTTT	CASSQDGSSGNTIYF
-	-	TRBV29-1	TRBJ1-2	18	TGCAGCGTTGTAAGAGGGACTCTGTTGATGGGCGGCACATATGGCTACACCTTC	CSVVRGTLLMGGTYGYTF
once	-	TRBV2	TRBJ1-5	13	TGTGCCAGCACCCCGAGTCAAGATCAGCCCCAGCATTTT	CASTPSQDQPQHF
-	-	TRBV7-6	TRBJ2-1	11	TGTGCCAGCAGCCCCGGTAATGAGCAGTTCTTC	CASSPGNEQFF
-	-	TRBV4-3	TRBJ2-7	15	TGCGCCAGCAGCCAAGATGGCGGACCCGCCTACGAGCAGTACTTC	CASSQDGGPAYEQYF
-	-	TRBV28	TRBJ1-5	12	TGTGCCAGCAGTTTATATGGCCGGCCCCAGCATTTT	CASSLYGRPQHF
-	TRBD1	TRBV5-1	TRBJ2-7	15	TGCGCCAGCAGCAAGGGACAGGGGGCATTCTACGAGCAGTACTTC	CASSKGQGAFYEQYF
-	-	TRBV27	TRBJ1-3	15	TGTGCCAGCAGTTTAAGGGGGGGCGCGGTAAACACCATATATTTT	CASSLRGGAVNTIYF
-	-	TRBV9	TRBJ1-2	15	TGTGCCAGCAGTGCCGAAGGACGCAGGTCTTATGGCTACACCTTC	CASSAEGRRSYGYTF
once	-	TRBV2	TRBJ2-5	12	TGTGCCAGCAGGCGGGGCGGAGAGACCCAGTACTTC	CASRRGGETQYF
-	TRBD1	TRBV7-9	TRBJ1-4	16	TGTGCCAGCAGCTTAGGGGACAGACCAACTAATGAAAAACTGTTTTTT	CASSLGDRPTNEKLFF
-	TRBD1	TRBV9	TRBJ1-2	16	TGTGCCAGCAGCGCCCCGGGACAGGGCCTCGCGTATGGCTACACCTTC	CASSAPGQGLAYGYTF
-	-	TRBV27	TRBJ1-2	14	TGTGCCAGCAGGGACCGATTGAAGGACTATGGCTACACCTTC	CASRDRLKDYGYTF
-	-	TRBV5-1	TRBJ2-2	14	TGCGCCAGCAGCGTGGGACATTACACCGGGGAGCTGTTTTTT	CASSVGHYTGELFF
-	TRBD2	TRBV18	TRBJ2-5	13	TGTGCCAGCTCAACGGGACTAGCAGAGACCCAGTACTTC	CASSTGLAETQYF
-	-	TRBV30	TRBJ1-1	11	TGTGCCTTTGGACTCTGGTCAGAAGCTTTCTTT	CAFGLWSEAFF
-	-	TRBV2	TRBJ1-6	15	TGTGCCAACGGATCCCCGGCAGGGAGGAATTCACCCCTCCACTTT	CANGSPAGRNSPLHF
-	TRBD1	TRBV28	TRBJ2-1	15	TGTGCCAGCAGTCCACAGGGGAGAGTCAACAATGAGCAGTTCTTC	CASSPQGRVNNEQFF
-	TRBD1	TRBV28	TRBJ1-2	17	TGTGCCAGCAGCACGCTGACAGGGTACCCTGACCTTTATGGCTACACCTTC	CASSTLTGYPDLYGYTF
-	-	TRBV28	TRBJ1-1	12	TGTGCCAGCAGTTTAGCAGCCCGTGAAGCTTTCTTT	CASSLAAREAFF
-	-	TRBV7-9	TRBJ1-4	16	TGTGCCAGCAGCTTCATGCACAGGGAATATAATGAAAAACTGTTTTTT	CASSFMHREYNEKLFF
-	TRBD1	TRBV2	TRBJ2-4	15	TGTGCCAGCAGGCGACAGGGTGTTAGCAAAAACATTCAGTACTTC	CASRRQGVSKNIQYF
-	-	TRBV5-1	TRBJ2-1	11	TGCGCCAGCAAGGATAGCTTGGAGCAGTTCTTC	CASKDSLEQFF
-	-	TRBV19	TRBJ2-7	13	TGTGCCAGTTCGGGGACGTTGGCCTACGAGCAGTACTTC	CASSGTLAYEQYF
once	-	TRBV6-1	TRBJ2-1	15	TGTGCCACCTGTAGAAATAGCGGATCCTACAATGAGCAGTTCTTC	CATCRNSGSYNEQFF
once	-	TRBV11-2	TRBJ2-1	16	TGTGCCAGCAGCTTACTTGCCGCTCAACGTGGTAATGAGCAGTTCTTC	CASSLLAAQRGNEQFF
-	-	TRBV16	TRBJ1-2	14	TGTGCCAGCAGCCAATCAATCCCGGGCTATGGCTACACCTTC	CASSQSIPGYGYTF
once	-	TRBV7-2	TRBJ1-2	15	TGTGCCAGCAGCTTTGGACCTACCTTAAACTATGGCTACACCTTC	CASSFGPTLNYGYTF
once	TRBD1	TRBV7-8	TRBJ1-5	14	TGTGCCAGCAGCGCGGGACAGCTCAATCAGCCCCAGCATTTT	CASSAGQLNQPQHF
-	-	TRBV4-1	TRBJ1-6	13	TGCGCCAGCAGTCTGCTACAGGGTTCACCCCTCCACTTT	CASSLLQGSPLHF
-	-	TRBV5-1	TRBJ2-2	14	TGCGCCAGCAGCTTGGGCTTTGACACCGGGGAGCTGTTTTTT	CASSLGFDTGELFF
-	TRBD2	TRBV7-6	TRBJ2-3	17	TGTGCCAGCAGCCCACGACTAGCGGGAGCCCTCACAGATACGCAGTATTTT	CASSPRLAGALTDTQYF
-	TRBD1	TRBV23-1	TRBJ2-2	16	TGCGCCAGCAGTCAATCGTGGGACAGGGCGGGCGGGGAGCTGTTTTTT	CASSQSWDRAGGELFF
-	TRBD2	TRBV19	TRBJ2-5	14	TGTGCCAGTAGTCCCGGGGGGACCTCAAAGGCCCAGTACTTC	CASSPGGTSKAQYF
-	TRBD2	TRBV15	TRBJ2-1	14	TGTGCCACCTGGGACTTAGCGGGAGGACGTGAGCAGTTCTTC	CATWDLAGGREQFF
-	-	TRBV11-3	TRBJ2-5	16	TGTGCCAGCAGCTCCGGACAGACCCCCCGGGCAGAGACCCAGTACTTC	CASSSGQTPRAETQYF
-	TRBD2	TRBV7-9	TRBJ2-2	18	TGTGCCAGCAGCTCCACGCAACTAGCGGGAGAGTCCCACGGGGAGCTGTTTTTT	CASSSTQLAGESHGELFF
-	-	TRBV12-5	TRBJ2-7	13	TGTGCTAGTGGTTTGGGGGCAGGGGACGAGCAGTACTTC	CASGLGAGDEQYF
-	-	TRBV5-4	TRBJ1-2	15	TGTGCCAGCAGCTCCAGTGCCTCTATGGTCTATGGCTACACCTTC	CASSSSASMVYGYTF